Listed here are 9 T cell receptor beta chains from one sample, sequenced in a study of T cell clonality in common variable immunodeficiency. Here immunoSEQ multiplex PCR was the method, and the copy in TCRdb shows in-frame clones only, minus some. The sample holds some 44,000 clones, and no clone turns up only once. Specimen: peripheral blood mononuclear cells. These receptor sequences come from a person aged 18 to 75 in good health.

This clone has at least ten counts. The observed sequence ends 3 residues before the CDR3 terminus, with the missing tail filled in from the germline J gene. The chain has TRBV11-2 and TRBJ1-1, with 8 bases lining up with TRBD1. Germline V lookup: CDR1 SGHAT, CDR2 FQNNGV. The CDR3 has 13 amino acids. Trimming removed 8 bases from V and 4 bases from J; junction bases left unmatched: 6. The CDR3 is CASGQGRTTEAFF. CDR3 DNA (partial): TGTGCCAGCGGACAGGGACGGACCACTGAA.

This clone has at least ten counts. Read sequence stops 3 residues before the CDR3 end, and the germline J gene provides the missing end. This chain links TRBV4-1 with TRBJ2-7, with 9 bases matching TRBD2. The germline CDR1 and CDR2 sequences are MGHRA and YSYEKL. This CDR3 is built from 15 residues. V gave up 0 bases and J gave up 4 bases; unmatched junction bases: 4. The part of the CDR3 DNA that was read is TGCGCCAGCAGCCAAGATCCTAGCGGGGTTTACGAG. This encodes CASSQDPSGVYE. The entire CDR3 reads CASSQDPSGVYEQYF.

This clone showed up many times. The read comes to an end 3 residues before the CDR3 does, leaving the germline J gene to fill in the end. This chain joins TRBV6-2 or TRBV6-3 and TRBJ1-2; 7 nucleotides align to TRBD1. Trimming at V came to 5 bases and at J to 4 bases, leaving 10 bases not matched to a gene. The CDR3 has 15 amino acids. CDR1 and CDR2 from the germline V gene are MNHEY and SVGEGT. The sequenced CDR3 bases are TGTGCCAGCAGTGCAGGGACAGCTTTCTTCTATGGC. Translating gives CASSAGTAFFYG. The complete CDR3 reads CASSAGTAFFYGYTF.

The sample holds many counts of this clone. With the read ending 3 residues before the CDR3 end, the germline J gene is used to fill in that end. This chain uses TRBV5-6 with TRBJ2-1, with a tentative D call TRBD1 (5 bases). Germline loops: CDR1 SGHDT, CDR2 YYEEEE. V was trimmed by 3 bases and J by 4 bases, leaving 14 bases between them. CDR3 size: 15 residues. The covered CDR3 bases are TGTGCCAGCAGCTCACAGGCCTTAAGTTACAATGAG. Residues: CASSSQALSYNE. The CDR3 reads in full as CASSSQALSYNEQFF.

Sample share makes this clone medium-sized (0.01 to 0.1%). Read data end 3 residues before the CDR3 end; the end is taken from the germline J gene. This rearrangement joins TRBV9 to TRBJ2-2, with D possibly being TRBD1 (6 bases). Per germline, CDR1 SGDLS and CDR2 YYNGEE. This CDR3 region has 15 residues. Trimming took off 5 bases at V and 2 bases at J, with 13 bases between the two ends. The DNA read from the CDR3 is TGTGCCAGCAGACCCGGGGACATTAACACCGGGGAG. It codes for CASRPGDINTGE. The whole CDR3 sequence reads CASRPGDINTGELFF.

This clone was observed many times. The CDR3 end is not reached by the read, which stops 3 residues before it; the germline J gene fills it in. This sequence joins TRBV29-1 and TRBJ1-1, with TRBD1 matching over 12 bases. V was clipped by 3 bases and J by 6 bases; unmatched bases: 5. This CDR3 has 14 residues. Germline V lookup: CDR1 SQVTM, CDR2 ANQGSEA. CDR3 sequence reads: CSVDRGQGAPEAFF. The DNA read from the CDR3 is TGCAGCGTTGATCGGGGACAGGGGGCTCCTGAA.

This clone was counted many times. The sequenced fragment ends 3 residues before the CDR3 boundary, so the rest is inferred from the germline J gene. The chain carries TRBV7-9 and TRBJ1-2; 9 bases are shared with TRBD1. The CDR3 extends over 12 amino acids. The ends lost 5 bases at V and 6 bases at J; junction bases unmatched: 1. Looked up from germline, CDR1 is SEHNR and CDR2 is FQNEAQ (reference sequence). CDR3 DNA, as far as it was read: TGTGCCAGCAGCCGGACAGGGGATGGC. Amino acid sequence: CASSRTGDG. The whole CDR3 protein reads CASSRTGDGYTF.

Many counts were recorded for this clone. Read data end 3 residues before the CDR3 end; the end is taken from the germline J gene. The chain employs TRBV5-1 and TRBJ2-3; D is possibly TRBD1 (5 bases). The germline V gene has CDR1 SGHRS and CDR2 YFSETQ. The CDR3 sequence is 15 residues long. V lost 0 bases, J lost 7 bases, and 15 bases lay in between. Incomplete CDR3 DNA: TGCGCCAGCAGCTTGGCAGGGTTAGGTCGAAATACG. This sequence encodes CASSLAGLGRNT. The entire CDR3 is CASSLAGLGRNTQYF.

The sequenced CDR3 bases are TGTGCCAGCAGTGGGGGGCAGACCTATAGCAATCAGCCC. Translated, it gives CASSGGQTYSNQP. The full CDR3 reads CASSGGQTYSNQPQHF. This rearrangement joins TRBV2 to TRBJ1-5; D may be TRBD1 (6 bases). The read finishes 3 residues shy of the CDR3 end, and the germline J gene is used to complete it. Germline V gene lookup returns CDR1 SNHLY and CDR2 FYNNEI. This CDR3 has 16 amino acids. V was clipped by 4 bases and J by 0 bases, with 13 bases between them.